This TCR beta chain is drawn from a study of low-dose radiotherapy and immunotherapy resistance in tumors. Looking at the study overall: For Cohort 1, fractions of 0.5 Gy were given every 2 weeks, reaching 6.5 Gy overall. It was every two weeks, one day before radiation and immunotherapy, that intravenous cyclophosphamide 200 mg/m2 was given.

This clonotype was observed many times. This CDR3 has 12 amino acids. CDR1 SGHVS and CDR2 FNYEAQ come from the germline V gene. Trimming took 5 bases from V and 4 from J, leaving 9 bases between them. Sample time point: after trial treatment. Treatment reported: LDRT plus nivolumab, ipilimumab, low-dose cyclophosphamide and aspirin (RACIN trial). The study gave donors nivolumab, ipilimumab, aspirin, low-dose cyclophosphamide and low-dose radiotherapy. TRAV- and TRBV-specific primers were used for first-strand cDNA, which covered alpha and beta chains. Both a constant-region primer and a V-primer adapter served to amplify TCRs across roughly 22 PCR cycles. TCRdb reprocessed the reads via MiXCR and lists one record per CDR3 protein. The table has some 100,000 distinct CDR3 sequences, around 20% seen once.

V is TRBV7-6 and J is TRBJ2-7; D not certain. The input for sequencing was PBMCs, taken after low-dose radiotherapy plus immunotherapy. The sequence came from a male donor with prostate cancer. This chain's CDR3 is CASSPRPYEQYF. For the CDR3, the DNA is TGTGCCAGCAGCCCAAGACCTTACGAGCAGTACTTC. The variable domain in full, completed from reference TRBV7-6 and TRBJ2-7, reads GAGVSQSPRYKVTKRGQDVALRCDPISGHVSLYWYRQALGQGPEFLTYFNYEAQQDKSGLPNDRFSAERPEGSISTLTIQRTEQRDSAMYRCASSPRPYEQYFGPGTRLTVT.